The 13 T cell receptor beta chains presented below share a single source sample, sequenced in a study of blood T cell repertoires in COVID-19. The assay was immunoSEQ multiplex PCR, and TCRdb's table has in-frame clones only and misses some. The sample has some 670,000 clones; 85% to 90% are singletons. Material: peripheral blood. These receptors were collected from a woman between 18 and 29 years old with acute or convalescent COVID-19.

There are a few counts of this clone. The chain carries TRBV6-4 and TRBJ1-1; 8 bases line up with TRBD1. The junction had 3 bases not matched to a gene; V was cut back by 1 base and J by 8 bases. Germline V CDR1 and CDR2: MRHNA, SNTAGT. The CDR3 has 13 amino acids. CDR3 amino acids: CASSDWTGTEAFF. CDR3 bases: TGTGCCAGCAGTGACTGGACAGGGACGGAAGCTTTCTTT.

The rearrangement joins TRBV6-5 to TRBJ1-2; D gene ambiguous. Looked up from germline, CDR1 is MNHEY and CDR2 is SVGAGI. The CDR3 is 13 amino acids. V lost 7 bases, J lost 4 bases, and 13 bases lay in between. CDR3 sequence (DNA): TGTGCCAGCACACCCGGCGGGTTCTATGGCTACACCTTC. Translating it yields CASTPGGFYGYTF.

The chain has TRBV7-2 and TRBJ1-2; TRBD1 is a possible D gene (5 bases). The CDR3 is made up of 14 amino acids. V dropped 5 bases and J dropped 7 bases, with 17 bases sitting between them. The germline V gene has CDR1 SGHTA and CDR2 FQGNSA. CDR3 nucleotide sequence: TGTGCCAGCAGCCAGCTTGGGCAGGGAAGTGGCTACACCTTC. This gives the protein CASSQLGQGSGYTF. Complete variable domain (other parts from reference TRBV7-2 and TRBJ1-2): GAGVSQSPSNKVTEKGKDVELRCDPISGHTALYWYRQSLGQGLEFLIYFQGNSAPDKSGLPSDRFSAERTGGSVSTLTIQRTQQEDSAVYLCASSQLGQGSGYTFGSGTRLTVV.

This chain connects TRBV5-4 to TRBJ1-2; D might be TRBD1 (6 bases). Germline V CDR1 and CDR2: SGHNT, YYREEE (reference sequence). This CDR3 has 17 residues. With 0 bases removed from V and 2 bases from J, the gap between germline ends came to 17 bases. As DNA, the CDR3 is TGTGCCAGCAGCTTGGCCTCAGGGGTACTTATCAACTATGGCTACACCTTC. Translation: CASSLASGVLINYGYTF.

The chain combines TRBV14 with TRBJ2-2; tentatively, D is TRBD2 (5 bases). This CDR3 has 13 amino acids. Germline V gene sequence: CDR1 SGHDN, CDR2 FVKESK. V was trimmed by 4 bases and J by 5 bases, leaving 8 bases between them. The CDR3: CASSPRGTGELFF. CDR3 in DNA: TGTGCCAGCAGCCCCCGAGGGACCGGGGAGCTGTTTTTT. Supplemented by reference TRBV14 and TRBJ2-2, the full variable domain reads EAGVTQFPSHSVIEKGQTVTLRCDPISGHDNLYWYRRVMGKEIKFLLHFVKESKQDESGMPNNRFLAERTGGTYSTLKVQPAELEDSGVYFCASSPRGTGELFFGEGSRLTVL.

This chain uses TRBV24-1 with TRBJ2-7; D is undetermined. Germline CDR1 KGHDR, CDR2 SFDVKD. Trimming took 1 base from V and 4 from J, leaving 4 bases between them. This CDR3 is built from 12 residues. The CDR3 spells CATSDFRYEQYF. The CDR3 region has the DNA TGTGCCACCAGTGATTTTAGATACGAGCAGTACTTC.

Concerning this clone itself: This sample also contains other DNA sequences that code for the same CDR3. The chain has TRBV6-4 and TRBJ2-3; the match to TRBD2 covers 11 bases. The J segment lost 2 bases and the V segment lost 6 bases, leaving 4 bases of the junction unmatched. In germline, CDR1 is MRHNA, CDR2 SNTAGT. The CDR3 extends over 15 amino acids. This chain's CDR3 is CASSDSGGATDTQYF. The CDR3 DNA sequence: TGTGCCAGCAGCGATAGCGGGGGGGCCACAGATACGCAGTATTTT.

The chain has TRBV14 and TRBJ1-2; 7 bases line up with TRBD1. V lost 3 bases, J lost 7 bases, and 8 bases stayed unmatched. CDR1 and CDR2 from the germline V gene are SGHDN and FVKESK. This CDR3 has 14 residues. CDR3 DNA sequence: TGTGCCAGCAGCCACATGGAGGGGGCTAGTGGCTACACCTTC. Its protein is CASSHMEGASGYTF.

This sequence joins TRBV25-1 and TRBJ1-1; a weak D match, TRBD1 (6 bases). Germline CDR1 MGHDK, CDR2 SYGVNS. This CDR3 has 15 amino acids. Trimming stripped 3 bases from V and 1 base from J, with 12 bases between. In DNA, the CDR3 is TGTGCCAGCAGTGACCTGGACAGCCCGAACACTGAAGCTTTCTTT. This sequence encodes CASSDLDSPNTEAFF.

The V call is TRBV7-9, the J call TRBJ1-5; TRBD1 might be the D (5 bases). Germline V lookup: CDR1 SEHNR, CDR2 FQNEAQ (reference sequence). Trimming left V 1 base short and J 5 bases short, with 15 bases between. CDR3 length: 16 residues. CDR3 region: CASSLVEWGVDQPQHF. The CDR3 DNA follows: TGTGCCAGCAGCTTAGTTGAATGGGGCGTTGATCAGCCCCAGCATTTT.

About this clone: The same CDR3 also results from other DNA sequences found in this sample. This chain joins TRBV4-3 and TRBJ1-1, with no clear D. Trimming cost V 0 bases and J 4 bases, with 9 bases left between them. CDR1 LGHNA and CDR2 YSLEER come from the germline V gene. This CDR3 comprises 14 residues. The CDR3 nucleotides read TGCGCCAGCAGCCAAGATCGGGGAGGCACTGAAGCTTTCTTT. It translates to CASSQDRGGTEAFF.

The V gene is TRBV29-1, the J gene TRBJ2-7; 9 bases line up with TRBD1. CDR3 size: 13 residues. The germline V gene has CDR1 SQVTM and CDR2 ANQGSEA. V was pared by 7 bases and J by 1 base, with 5 bases of the junction left unmatched. In nucleotides, the CDR3 is TGCAGCGCCCTGACAGGGGGTTCCTACGAGCAGTACTTC. Protein sequence: CSALTGGSYEQYF.

In its sample, this clone was seen once. The chain uses TRBV24-1 and TRBJ2-4; the match to TRBD1 covers 10 bases. CDR3 size: 15 residues. The junction had 6 bases not matched to a gene; V was cut back by 4 bases and J by 7 bases. The germline gives CDR1 KGHDR, CDR2 SFDVKD. Here the CDR3 DNA reads TGTGCCACCAGTGAACCGGGACAGGGGATGAACATTCAGTACTTC. Residues: CATSEPGQGMNIQYF.